This T cell receptor beta chain was sequenced for a study of CD8+ T cells in alopecia areata. Overall study context: The study gave treated patients oral tofacitinib at 5 to 10 mg twice daily. The study, taken as a whole, reports: The study also sequences resident alphabeta T cells of normal skin in scalp samples. Possibly because of HLA-related factors, TCR sharing was less clear across patients than in mice.

Sorted out of PBMCs were CD4+ T cells and CD8+ T cells. The V end lost 4 bases, the J end lost 5 bases, and 14 bases lay between the germline ends. Per the germline V gene, CDR1 is SGHRS and CDR2 is YFSETQ. This CDR3 is built from 14 residues. About this clone itself: No antigen is known for it.

TCR sequencing used cDNA made by reverse transcription of extracted RNA. Assay: immunoSEQ multiplex PCR; the TCRdb copy retains only in-frame clones and omits some. The table has more than 200,000 clones, roughly two thirds seen once. This TCR derives from a human donor with alopecia areata. This chain connects TRBV5-1 to TRBJ2-3; D may be TRBD1 or TRBD2 (5 bases each). The sample was CD4+ T cells sorted from blood, taken at week 0. The CDR3 is CASSGSGAEDTQYF. CDR3 bases: TGCGCCAGCAGCGGTTCCGGGGCGGAAGATACGCAGTATTTT.